This T cell receptor beta chain is drawn from a study of monozygotic twins with inflammatory bowel disease. Without any T cell sorting, total RNA was isolated from whole blood. Germline V gene sequence: CDR1 DFQATT, CDR2 SNEGSKA (reference sequence). CDR3 size: 13 residues. Both the TCRalpha cDNA and the TCRbeta cDNA were taken through two nested PCRs, lasting approximately 16 and 9 cycles. TCRdb reprocessed the 5' RACE reads and keeps a single row for each CDR3 protein, giving no DNA. The specimen's table records approximately 150,000 distinct CDR3 sequences. Concerning this clonotype: Its antigen is unknown.

General study findings and limits: With others, IBD patients shared fewer clonotypes than healthy twins did, especially with disease activity. With inverse Simpson as the measure, TCRbeta diversity was lower in IBD patients than in healthy co-twins.

This sequence joins TRBV20-1 and TRBJ2-1; as DNA is missing, the TRBD1 call by TCRdb cannot be tested. Source material: blood. This clonotype was obtained from a human donor with ulcerative colitis or Crohn's disease, or a healthy co-twin of an affected twin (not recorded which). CDR3 region: CSALGSGDNEQFF.